This T cell receptor beta chain comes out of a study of blood T cell repertoires in COVID-19. The V end lost 4 bases, the J end lost 7 bases, and 14 bases lay between the germline ends. In germline, CDR1 is SGHAT, CDR2 FQNNGV. This CDR3 comprises 15 residues. Some clones are missing from TCRdb's copy, which holds only in-frame ones; the method was immunoSEQ multiplex PCR. Of 140,000 to 150,000 clones detected, just over 85% appear once; the ten largest clones hold roughly 4.3%. The V gene is TRBV11-2, the J gene TRBJ1-6, with D uncertain. Sequences were obtained from PBMCs or T cells enriched from blood (not recorded which). The receptor's source is a man aged 50 to 59 who had recovered from COVID-19. This chain's CDR3 is CASSSERGRNSPLHF. The CDR3 DNA reads TGTGCCAGCAGCTCCGAAAGAGGGAGGAATTCACCCCTCCACTTT.